This record looks at one TCR beta chain sequence and its context. With 3 bases removed from V and 4 bases from J, the gap between germline ends came to 13 bases. The CDR3 contains 15 residues. The germline gives CDR1 SGHTA, CDR2 FQGNSA. In each sample, at least 6 million PBMCs were isolated. The record originates from a study of blood T cells in healthy people across ages. Then a second PCR, running roughly 7 to 11 cycles, was carried out with a sample-barcoded 5' primer and a J-beta primer mix. TCRdb re-derived calls from the 5' RACE reads in MiXCR, one entry per CDR3 protein. Counted here are some 1,800,000 distinct CDR3 sequences, around 40% occurring once; the ten biggest clones make up under 30%.

Input material: blood. The V call is TRBV7-2, the J call TRBJ2-1; no reliable D call. The sequence came from a human donor in good health. The CDR3 sequence: CASSLWQTSYNEQFF. In nucleotides, the CDR3 is TGTGCCAGCAGCTTGTGGCAGACTTCTTACAATGAGCAGTTCTTC.